Shown below are 4 T cell receptor beta chains from a single sample sequenced in a study of cytomegalovirus exposure and HLA in healthy donors. The PCR employed 60 Vbeta primers together with 13 Jbeta primers. TCRdb keeps only in-frame clones here, not all; method: immunoSEQ multiplex PCR. The table has 150,000 to 200,000 clones, approximately 70% seen once; the top ten hold 1.5% to 2%. The sample taken for sequencing was PBMCs. All receptors derive from a woman younger than 45 in good health and CMV-seronegative.

V and J are TRBV5-6 and TRBJ2-1; 9 bases align to TRBD2. The CDR3 is made up of 15 amino acids. Germline V CDR1 and CDR2: SGHDT, YYEEEE. V lost 1 base and J lost 4; bases outside the gene matches: 3. The CDR3: CASSLSSGTYNEQFF. CDR3 DNA sequence: TGTGCCAGCAGCTTGTCTAGCGGGACATACAATGAGCAGTTCTTC.

The table lists this clone with a few counts. The gene calls are TRBV14 and TRBJ1-1; D is unclear. Trimming took 0 bases from V and 2 from J, leaving 10 bases between them. The germline V gene has CDR1 SGHDN and CDR2 FVKESK. The CDR3 is 15 residues long. Written as DNA, the CDR3 is TGTGCCAGCAGCCAAGAGCCAGGAGGTAACACTGAAGCTTTCTTT. This codes for CASSQEPGGNTEAFF. Full variable domain (rest looked up from reference TRBV14 and TRBJ1-1): EAGVTQFPSHSVIEKGQTVTLRCDPISGHDNLYWYRRVMGKEIKFLLHFVKESKQDESGMPNNRFLAERTGGTYSTLKVQPAELEDSGVYFCASSQEPGGNTEAFFGQGTRLTVV.

The chain is built from TRBV9 and TRBJ2-3, with D possibly being TRBD2 (5 bases). Germline loops: CDR1 SGDLS, CDR2 YYNGEE. The CDR3 is 14 residues long. Trimming left V 6 bases short and J 6 bases short, with 17 bases between. CDR3 sequence: CASNAWVGGDTQYF. The CDR3 DNA reads TGTGCCAGCAACGCCTGGGTCGGCGGGGATACGCAGTATTTT.

The V gene is TRBV7-9, the J gene TRBJ2-7; 9 nucleotides line up with TRBD1. The CDR3 loop spans 15 amino acids. V lost 0 bases to trimming and J lost 5 bases; unmatched junction nucleotides: 5. The germline CDR1 and CDR2 sequences are SEHNR and FQNEAQ (reference sequence). The chain's CDR3 is CASSLALDRGDEQYF. The CDR3 DNA reads as TGTGCCAGCAGCTTAGCCTTAGACAGGGGGGACGAGCAGTACTTC.